This T cell receptor beta chain is from a study of blood T cells in healthy people across ages. Background on the study: T cells yielded about one barcoded beta molecule per two cells through template switching.

A J-beta primer mix and a sample-barcoded 5' primer were used in a second PCR of about 6 to 12 cycles. TCRdb reprocessed the 5' RACE reads via MiXCR and lists one record per CDR3 protein. The sample consists of 750,000 to 950,000 distinct CDR3 sequences, roughly 50% of them appearing once. The CDR3 contains 16 residues. Trimming removed 0 bases at V and 8 bases at J, with 19 bases between. CDR1 is MGHDK and CDR2 is SYGVNS in the germline V gene. Sequenced input: blood. This sequence originates from a man at least 80 years old in good health. This rearrangement joins TRBV25-1 to TRBJ1-2; no clear D gene. Here the CDR3 reads CASSEYGPKVNEGYTF. CDR3 sequence (DNA): TGTGCCAGCAGTGAATATGGCCCCAAAGTCAACGAGGGCTACACCTTC.